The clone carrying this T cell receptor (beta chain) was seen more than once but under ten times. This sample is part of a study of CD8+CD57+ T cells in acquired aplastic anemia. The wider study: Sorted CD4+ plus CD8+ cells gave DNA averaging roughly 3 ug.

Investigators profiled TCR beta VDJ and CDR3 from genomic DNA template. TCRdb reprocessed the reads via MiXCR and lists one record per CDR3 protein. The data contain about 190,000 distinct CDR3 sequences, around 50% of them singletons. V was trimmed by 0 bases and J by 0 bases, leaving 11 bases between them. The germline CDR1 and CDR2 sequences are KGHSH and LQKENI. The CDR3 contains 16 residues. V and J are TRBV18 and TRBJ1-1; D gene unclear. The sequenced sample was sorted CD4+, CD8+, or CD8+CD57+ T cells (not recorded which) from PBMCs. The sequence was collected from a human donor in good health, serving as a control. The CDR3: CASSPPLGNMNTEAFF. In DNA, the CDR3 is TGTGCCAGCTCACCACCGTTGGGAAACATGAACACTGAAGCTTTCTTT.